The table lists the clone carrying this T cell receptor beta chain with many counts. TCRdb redid the calling of the RT-PCR reads with MiXCR, one entry per CDR3 protein. The sample records 560,000 or so distinct CDR3 sequences, roughly 8.2% being singletons. The sample comes from a study of response to subunit inactivated influenza vaccine. The CDR3 spans 13 residues. Deletions cut 6 bases from V and 6 bases from J, with 12 bases between. Germline V CDR1 and CDR2: MNHEY, SVGEGT. The chain uses TRBV6-2 or TRBV6-3 and TRBJ2-1, with a tentative D call TRBD2 (5 bases). This TCR derives from a man aged 45 to 70 who received an inactivated influenza vaccine. This sample comprised PBMCs from blood, obtained 23 months after vaccination. DNA of the CDR3: TGTGCCAGCAGCCCGGACTGGATCAATGAGCAGTTCTTC. Translated, it gives CASSPDWINEQFF.